This TCR beta chain is drawn from a study of CD8+ T cells in alopecia areata. Study results and caveats: With patients, TCR sharing proved less clear than in mice, a difference possibly related to HLA.

This CDR3 region has 13 residues. Trimming removed 7 bases at V and 5 bases at J, with 18 bases between. The germline V gene encodes CDR1 SQVTM and CDR2 ANQGSEA. This clone showed up just a few times. No antigen is known for it. RNA was extracted and reverse transcribed into cDNA as the sequencing template. Here immunoSEQ multiplex PCR was the method, and the copy in TCRdb shows in-frame clones only, minus some. The table includes 90,000 to 120,000 clones, roughly 64% detected once. The material sequenced was CD8+ T cells sorted from blood. V is TRBV29-1 and J is TRBJ2-7; possibly TRBD1 for D (6 bases). The TCR comes from a human donor in good health. The DNA for the CDR3 is TGCAGCGCTCAAACAGGGTCCGGTAACGAGCAGTACTTC. Translation: CSAQTGSGNEQYF.